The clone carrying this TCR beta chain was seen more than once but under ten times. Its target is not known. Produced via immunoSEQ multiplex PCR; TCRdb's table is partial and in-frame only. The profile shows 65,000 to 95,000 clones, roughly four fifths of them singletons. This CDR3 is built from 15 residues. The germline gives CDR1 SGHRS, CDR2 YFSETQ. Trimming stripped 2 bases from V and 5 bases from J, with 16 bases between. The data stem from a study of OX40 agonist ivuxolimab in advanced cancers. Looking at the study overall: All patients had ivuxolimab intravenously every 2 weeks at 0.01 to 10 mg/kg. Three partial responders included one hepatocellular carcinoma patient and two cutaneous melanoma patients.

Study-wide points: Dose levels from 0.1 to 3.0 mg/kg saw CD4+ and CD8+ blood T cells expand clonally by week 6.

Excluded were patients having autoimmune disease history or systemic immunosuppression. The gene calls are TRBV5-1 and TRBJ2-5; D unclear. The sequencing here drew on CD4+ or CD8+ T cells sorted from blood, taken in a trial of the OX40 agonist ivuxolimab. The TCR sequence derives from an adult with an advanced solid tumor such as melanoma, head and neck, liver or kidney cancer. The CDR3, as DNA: TGCGCCAGCAGCTTTGGGAATAGTGTGGGCGAGACCCAGTACTTC. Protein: CASSFGNSVGETQYF.